The next 21 T cell receptor beta chains were all read from a single sample in a study of blood T cell repertoires in COVID-19 (dated by TCRdb to about 2020). Library preparation used the immunoSEQ multiplex PCR assay. Sourced from immuneACCESS, this table was stored by TCRdb with only in-frame sequences that have V and J called. A share of the clones is absent; for the studies checked, an unresolved V gene accounts for under half, and the remainder has no known explanation. This sample is represented by about 69,000 clones; over 75% of them were singletons. In total, the top ten clones hold roughly 2.9% of the sample. Sequenced input: peripheral blood. The receptors shown here come from a man older than 75 with acute or convalescent COVID-19.

This clone showed up just once. The V call is TRBV5-1, the J call TRBJ1-2; D remains ambiguous. Per the germline V gene, CDR1 is SGHRS and CDR2 is YFSETQ. Trimming stripped 0 bases from V and 2 bases from J, with 11 bases between. CDR3 length equals 15 residues. The CDR3 sequence is CASSLAASSNYGYTF. DNA of the CDR3: TGCGCCAGCAGCTTGGCAGCAAGTAGCAACTATGGCTACACCTTC.

The genes are TRBV19 and TRBJ2-2; D possibly corresponds to TRBD1 (6 bases). V was pared by 1 base and J by 0 bases, with 9 bases between. Germline V lookup: CDR1 LNHDA, CDR2 SQIVND (reference sequence). The CDR3 is made up of 16 amino acids. The CDR3 region is CASSIARGTNTGELFF. The CDR3 region has the DNA TGTGCCAGTAGTATAGCTAGGGGGACGAACACCGGGGAGCTGTTTTTT.

This chain uses TRBV27 with TRBJ1-6, with 8 bases lining up with TRBD1. Germline-derived CDR1 and CDR2 are MNHEY and SMNVEV (reference sequence). Trimming removed 2 bases from V and 6 bases from J; junction bases left unmatched: 9. The CDR3 totals 17 residues. The CDR3 DNA reads as TGTGCCAGCAGTTTAGATAGCCGACAGGGGAGTAATTCACCCCTCCACTTT. This gives the protein CASSLDSRQGSNSPLHF.

The genes are TRBV7-2 and TRBJ1-5; 7 bases match TRBD1. There are 15 residues in the CDR3. Trimming cost V 2 bases and J 3 bases; bases outside gene matches: 4. Germline assignment: CDR1 SGHTA and CDR2 FQGNSA. The CDR3 reads CASSLRTGINQPQHF. CDR3 nucleotides: TGTGCCAGCAGCTTACGGACAGGCATCAATCAGCCCCAGCATTTT.

The chain carries TRBV27 and TRBJ2-7, with TRBD2 identical over 14 bases. After removal of 5 bases from V and 3 bases from J, the junction contained 3 bases not matched to a gene. Germline values: CDR1 MNHEY, CDR2 SMNVEV (reference sequence). This CDR3 is 15 amino acids long. The CDR3 sequence: CASSVTSGRVYEQYF. As DNA, the CDR3 is TGTGCCAGCAGTGTGACTAGCGGGAGGGTCTACGAGCAGTACTTC.

The chain is built from TRBV13 and TRBJ1-1; 8 nucleotides agree with TRBD1. Trimming removed 4 bases from V and 5 bases from J; junction bases left unmatched: 6. Germline values: CDR1 PRHDT, CDR2 FYEKMQ (reference sequence). This CDR3 has 14 residues. The CDR3 reads CASSSRDRLTEAFF. CDR3 bases: TGTGCCAGCAGCTCCAGGGACAGGCTGACTGAAGCTTTCTTT.

The CDR3 nucleotides are TGTGCCAGCAGCGTTGATCTTAGCGGGAGCTACAATGAGCAGTTCTTC. Its protein is CASSVDLSGSYNEQFF. V gene TRBV9 combines with J gene TRBJ2-1, with 9 bases aligning to TRBD2. The CDR3 runs to 16 residues. With 2 bases clipped from V and 3 bases from J, the junction kept 6 bases outside the gene matches. Germline lookup yields CDR1 SGDLS and CDR2 YYNGEE.

The chain uses TRBV11-2 and TRBJ2-1; 13 bases fit TRBD2. This CDR3 contains 19 residues. Germline V gene sequence: CDR1 SGHAT, CDR2 FQNNGV. V shed 5 bases and J 4 bases; nucleotides not matched to a gene: 14. CDR3 protein: CASSIGLAGVNRAYNEQFF. CDR3 coding DNA: TGTGCCAGCAGCATCGGACTAGCGGGAGTTAATAGGGCTTACAATGAGCAGTTCTTC.

The V call is TRBV29-1, the J call TRBJ2-4; 13 bases line up with TRBD2. Trimming took 6 bases from V and 12 from J; bases not matched to a gene: 2. The CDR3 length is 11 residues. The germline gives CDR1 SQVTM, CDR2 ANQGSEA. The CDR3 region has the DNA TGCAGCGTGGGACTAGCGGGATATCAGTACTTC. It is translated as CSVGLAGYQYF.

The chain carries TRBV24-1 and TRBJ1-2, with D possibly being TRBD1 (5 bases). Looked up from germline, CDR1 is KGHDR and CDR2 is SFDVKD. The CDR3 sequence is 12 residues long. The V and J ends lost 9 bases and 6 bases respectively, with 13 bases between them. Here the CDR3 DNA reads TGTGCCACCGGGGGGACCCCCGATGGCTACACCTTC. The encoded protein is CATGGTPDGYTF.

V gene TRBV7-9 combines with J gene TRBJ2-5, with TRBD2 matching 7 bases. This CDR3 region has 12 residues. The V gene's germline CDR1 is SEHNR and CDR2 FQNEAQ (reference sequence). V lost 4 bases, J lost 12 bases, and 8 bases stayed unmatched. CDR3 residues: CASSSRGGREYF. CDR3 nucleotides: TGTGCCAGCAGCTCTAGGGGAGGGCGGGAGTACTTC.

The chain recombines TRBV5-1 with TRBJ1-5; TRBD1 matches 9 bases. This CDR3 contains 14 residues. V shed 4 bases, J shed 6 bases, and the junction held 5 bases outside the gene matches. Germline V gene lookup returns CDR1 SGHRS and CDR2 YFSETQ. The CDR3 DNA follows: TGCGCCAGCAGCGACGGACAGGGGACTCAGCCCCAGCATTTT. Its translation is CASSDGQGTQPQHF.

V usage is TRBV9 and J usage is TRBJ1-2, with D perhaps TRBD1 (5 bases). V was pared by 2 bases and J by 5 bases, with 10 bases between. Germline V gives CDR1 SGDLS, CDR2 YYNGEE. CDR3 length equals 13 residues. In nucleotides, the CDR3 is TGTGCCAGCAGCGTCGGCAGGGATTATGGCTACACCTTC. Protein: CASSVGRDYGYTF.

This chain links TRBV6-6 with TRBJ1-5, with 9 bases that match TRBD1. CDR3 length equals 15 residues. Germline CDR1 is MNHNY and CDR2 is SVGAGI (reference sequence). Trimming took 6 bases from V and 1 from J; bases not matched to a gene: 4. The CDR3, as DNA: TGTGCCAGCAGCTTGACAGGGGGGAGCAATCAGCCCCAGCATTTT. It is translated as CASSLTGGSNQPQHF.

The rearrangement joins TRBV6-6 to TRBJ1-5, with no clear D. CDR3 length: 12 amino acids. Per germline, CDR1 MNHNY and CDR2 SVGAGI (reference sequence). V lost 7 bases and J 1 base, leaving 5 bases between the germline ends. Written as DNA, the CDR3 is TGTGCCAGCACGAGAAGCAATCAGCCCCAGCATTTT. The encoded protein is CASTRSNQPQHF.

The V and J genes are TRBV5-1 and TRBJ2-1; D is uncertain. Trimming left V 0 bases short and J 0 bases short, with 16 bases between. The CDR3 totals 18 residues. CDR1 is SGHRS, CDR2 YFSETQ, per germline. CDR3 bases: TGCGCCAGCAGCTTGGGTATTGGTAGATCAAGCTCCTACAATGAGCAGTTCTTC. This translates into CASSLGIGRSSSYNEQFF.

The chain couples TRBV19 to TRBJ1-5, with 8 bases lining up with TRBD1. Germline trimming cut 8 bases from V and 4 bases from J; bases unmatched to any gene: 10. CDR1 is LNHDA, CDR2 SQIVND, per germline (reference sequence). This CDR3 has 15 amino acids. CDR3: CASRPLDRENQPQHF. CDR3 in DNA: TGTGCCAGTCGCCCCCTGGACAGGGAAAATCAGCCCCAGCATTTT. Variable domain in full (rest from reference TRBV19 and TRBJ1-5): DGGITQSPKYLFRKEGQNVTLSCEQNLNHDAMYWYRQDPGQGLRLIYYSQIVNDFQKGDIAEGYSVSREKKESFPLTVTSAQKNPTAFYLCASRPLDRENQPQHFGDGTRLSIL.

J is TRBJ2-7 and V is TRBV5-1; possible D gene TRBD2, 6 bases. The length of the CDR3 is 17 residues. With 6 bases removed from V and 1 base from J, the gap between germline ends came to 23 bases. Looked up from germline, CDR1 is SGHRS and CDR2 is YFSETQ. Here the CDR3 reads CASMRGLDWASSYEQYF. In DNA form, the CDR3 reads TGCGCCAGCATGCGGGGCCTGGACTGGGCTTCTTCCTACGAGCAGTACTTC.

The gene calls are TRBV11-2 and TRBJ2-7, with 10 bases matching TRBD1. J gave up 2 bases and V 4 bases, and 2 bases lay outside the gene matches. CDR1 and CDR2 from the germline V gene are SGHAT and FQNNGV. There are 14 residues in the CDR3. CDR3 loop: CASSYGTGAYEQYF. The CDR3 DNA reads TGTGCCAGCAGCTACGGGACAGGGGCCTACGAGCAGTACTTC.

The gene calls are TRBV6-5 and TRBJ2-7; 7 nucleotides line up with TRBD1. Germline V CDR1 and CDR2: MNHEY, SVGAGI. V lost 6 bases and J lost 5; bases outside the gene matches: 7. The CDR3 consists of 13 residues. The chain's CDR3 is CASRRQGANEQYF. The DNA of the CDR3 is TGTGCCAGCAGACGACAGGGAGCCAACGAGCAGTACTTC.

The genes are TRBV5-1 and TRBJ2-2; 10 bases line up with TRBD2. The CDR3 is 17 amino acids. The V and J ends lost 4 bases and 2 bases, in that order; junction bases with no gene match: 8. Per germline, CDR1 SGHRS and CDR2 YFSETQ. Here the CDR3 reads CASSLQPSGSNTGELFF. The CDR3 DNA reads TGCGCCAGCAGCCTACAACCTAGCGGGAGCAACACCGGGGAGCTGTTTTTT.